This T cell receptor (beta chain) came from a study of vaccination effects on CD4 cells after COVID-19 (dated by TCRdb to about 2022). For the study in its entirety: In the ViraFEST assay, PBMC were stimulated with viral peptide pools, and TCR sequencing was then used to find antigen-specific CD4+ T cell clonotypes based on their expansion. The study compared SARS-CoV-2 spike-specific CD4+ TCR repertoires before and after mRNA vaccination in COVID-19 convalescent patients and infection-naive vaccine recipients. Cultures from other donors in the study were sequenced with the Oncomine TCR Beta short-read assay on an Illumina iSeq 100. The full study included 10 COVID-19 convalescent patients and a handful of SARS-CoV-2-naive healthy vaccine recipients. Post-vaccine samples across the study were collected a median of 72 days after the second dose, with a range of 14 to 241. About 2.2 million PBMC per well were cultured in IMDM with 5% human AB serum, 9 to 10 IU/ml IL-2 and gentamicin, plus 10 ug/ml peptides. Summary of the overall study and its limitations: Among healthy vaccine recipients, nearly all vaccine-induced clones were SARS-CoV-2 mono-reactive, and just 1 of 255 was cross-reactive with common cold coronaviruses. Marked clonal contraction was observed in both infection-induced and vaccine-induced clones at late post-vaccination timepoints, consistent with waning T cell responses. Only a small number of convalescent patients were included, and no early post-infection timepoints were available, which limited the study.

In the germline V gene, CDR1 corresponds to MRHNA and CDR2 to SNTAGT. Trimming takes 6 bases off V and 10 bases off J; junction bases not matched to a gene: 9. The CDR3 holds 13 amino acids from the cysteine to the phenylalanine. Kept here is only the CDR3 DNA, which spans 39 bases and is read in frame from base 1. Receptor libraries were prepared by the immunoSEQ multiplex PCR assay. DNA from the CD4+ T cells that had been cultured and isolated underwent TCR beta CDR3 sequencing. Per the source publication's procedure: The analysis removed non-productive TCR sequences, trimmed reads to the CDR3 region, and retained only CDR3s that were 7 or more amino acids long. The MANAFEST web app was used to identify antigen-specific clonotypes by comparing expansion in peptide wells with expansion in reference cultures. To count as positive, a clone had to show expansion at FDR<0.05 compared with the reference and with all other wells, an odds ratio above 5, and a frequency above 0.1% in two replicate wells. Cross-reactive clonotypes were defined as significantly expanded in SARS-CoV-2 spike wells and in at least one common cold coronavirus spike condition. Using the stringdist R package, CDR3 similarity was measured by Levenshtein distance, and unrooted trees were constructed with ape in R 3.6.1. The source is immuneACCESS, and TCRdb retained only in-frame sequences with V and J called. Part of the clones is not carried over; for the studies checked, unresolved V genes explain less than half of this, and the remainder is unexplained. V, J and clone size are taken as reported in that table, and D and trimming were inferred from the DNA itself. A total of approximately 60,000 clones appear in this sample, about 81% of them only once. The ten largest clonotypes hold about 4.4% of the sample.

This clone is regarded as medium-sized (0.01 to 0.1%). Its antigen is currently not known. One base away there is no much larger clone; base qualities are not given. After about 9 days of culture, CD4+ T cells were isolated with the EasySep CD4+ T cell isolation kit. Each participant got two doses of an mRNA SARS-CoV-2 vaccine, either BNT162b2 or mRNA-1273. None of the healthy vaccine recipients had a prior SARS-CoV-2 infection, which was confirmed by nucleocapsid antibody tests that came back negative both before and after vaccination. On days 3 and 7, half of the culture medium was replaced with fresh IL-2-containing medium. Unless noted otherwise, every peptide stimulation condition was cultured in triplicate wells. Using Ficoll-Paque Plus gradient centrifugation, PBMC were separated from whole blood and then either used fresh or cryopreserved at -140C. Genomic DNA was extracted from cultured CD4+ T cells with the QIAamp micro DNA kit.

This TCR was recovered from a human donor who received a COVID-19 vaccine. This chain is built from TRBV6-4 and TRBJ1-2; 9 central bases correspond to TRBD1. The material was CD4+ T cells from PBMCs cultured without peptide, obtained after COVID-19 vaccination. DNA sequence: TGTGCCAGCAGGCCCGGGACAGGGTACGACTACACCTTC. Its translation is CASRPGTGYDYTF.